This T cell receptor (beta chain) was documented in a study of blood T cells in healthy people across ages. General study points: For the donors, CMV status was unknown and possibly confounded expanded clonotype changes.

This clonotype was observed once. Its cognate antigen is unknown. PCR was performed a second time for about 7 to 12 cycles using a sample-barcoded 5' primer and a J-beta primer mix. TCRdb re-derived calls from the 5' RACE reads in MiXCR, one entry per CDR3 protein. This sample carries some 860,000 distinct CDR3 sequences, more than 50% of them seen once, and the ten largest clones take around 25%. CDR1 and CDR2 from the germline V gene are MGHRA and YSYEKL. The CDR3 is 16 amino acids. With 1 base removed from V and 4 bases from J, the gap between germline ends came to 14 bases. The sample comprised blood. The clonotype originates from a man aged 35 to 55 in good health. This chain links TRBV4-1 with TRBJ1-5; the D gene is possibly TRBD1 (6 bases). In DNA, the CDR3 is TGCGCCAGCAGCCAAGGACTGGACAGTAGTAATCAGCCCCAGCATTTT. Translated: CASSQGLDSSNQPQHF.